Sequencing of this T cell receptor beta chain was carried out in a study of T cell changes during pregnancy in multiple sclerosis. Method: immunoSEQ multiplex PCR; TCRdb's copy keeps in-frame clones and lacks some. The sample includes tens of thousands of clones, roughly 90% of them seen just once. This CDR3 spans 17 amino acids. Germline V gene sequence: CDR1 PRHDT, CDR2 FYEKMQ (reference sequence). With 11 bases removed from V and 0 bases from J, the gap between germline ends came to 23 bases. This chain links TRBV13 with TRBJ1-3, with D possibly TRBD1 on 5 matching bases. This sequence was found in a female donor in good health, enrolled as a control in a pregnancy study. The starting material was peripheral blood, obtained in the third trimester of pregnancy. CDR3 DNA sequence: TGTGCCCCCACCCTGACCCGGACACCCGTCTCTGGAAACACCATATATTTT. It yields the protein CAPTLTRTPVSGNTIYF.